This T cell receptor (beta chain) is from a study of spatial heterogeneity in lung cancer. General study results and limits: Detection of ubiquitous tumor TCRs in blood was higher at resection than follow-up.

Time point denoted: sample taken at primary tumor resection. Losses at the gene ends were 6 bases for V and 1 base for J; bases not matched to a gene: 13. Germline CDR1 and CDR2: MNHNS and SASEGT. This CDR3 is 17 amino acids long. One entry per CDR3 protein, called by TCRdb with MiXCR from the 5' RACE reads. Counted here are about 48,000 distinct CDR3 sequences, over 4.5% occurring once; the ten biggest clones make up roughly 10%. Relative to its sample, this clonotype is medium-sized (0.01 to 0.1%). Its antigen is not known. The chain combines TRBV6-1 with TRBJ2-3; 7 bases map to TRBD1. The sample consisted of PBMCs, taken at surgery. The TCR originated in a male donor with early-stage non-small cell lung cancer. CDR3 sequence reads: CASSPNPNRGRTDTQYF. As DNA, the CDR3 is TGTGCCAGCAGCCCTAACCCCAACAGGGGCCGCACAGATACGCAGTATTTT.